This section outlines one T cell receptor beta chain sequence together with its context. Antigen unknown. These data belong to a study of cytomegalovirus exposure and HLA in healthy donors. Study-wide results and caveats: Within a later analysis, the majority of CMV-associated TCR beta chains appeared HLA-restricted. As was reported, the HLA-A and HLA-B alleles of most subjects were accurately predicted from TCR beta sequences. Per a prior analysis, the majority of TCR beta V segments were productive roughly 87% or roughly 30% of the time.

PCR used 60 Vbeta primers and 13 Jbeta primers. The data were produced by immunoSEQ multiplex PCR, yet TCRdb's version contains in-frame clones alone and is incomplete. The sample has 150,000 to 200,000 clones; more than 80% are singletons. Among the donors, all were healthy bone marrow donors. The CDR3 is 19 amino acids. Per the germline V gene, CDR1 is LGHNA and CDR2 is YSLEER. Unmatched junction bases numbered 19, after V lost 3 bases and J lost 7 bases. Sequenced input: PBMCs. This TCR was recovered from a woman between 18 and 30 years old in good health and CMV-seronegative. The chain couples TRBV4-3 to TRBJ1-4, with 8 bases identical to TRBD1. This CDR3 is CASSHNPDREGGFGEKLFF. The DNA for the CDR3 is TGCGCCAGCAGCCACAATCCGGACAGGGAGGGTGGGTTTGGTGAAAAACTGTTTTTT.